This T cell receptor (beta chain) was profiled in a study of Ad26.COV2.S vaccination and SARS-CoV-2 variants. V was pared by 3 bases and J by 8 bases, with 9 bases between. The CDR3 is 12 amino acids. The assay was immunoSEQ multiplex PCR, and TCRdb's table has in-frame clones only and misses some. This table has about 87,000 clones, approximately 77% appearing once. Study-level findings and limits: Participants in the vaccine arm had higher spike-specific TCR breadth; placebo recipients had lower. Analyses of TCR breadth and depth may have underestimated total T cell responses. Reported findings describe substantial breadth in spike-specific CD8+ and CD4+ T cell responses following vaccination.

Only a few counts were recorded for this clone. No antigen is known for it. The origin of this receptor is a human donor who had recovered from COVID-19. The rearrangement uses TRBV12-3 or TRBV12-4 and TRBJ2-3; D is perhaps TRBD1 (5 bases). The input for sequencing was peripheral blood, taken after recovery from COVID-19. The CDR3 DNA sequence: TGTGCCAGCAGTTTTGATCAGGGTACGCAGTATTTT. Translation: CASSFDQGTQYF.